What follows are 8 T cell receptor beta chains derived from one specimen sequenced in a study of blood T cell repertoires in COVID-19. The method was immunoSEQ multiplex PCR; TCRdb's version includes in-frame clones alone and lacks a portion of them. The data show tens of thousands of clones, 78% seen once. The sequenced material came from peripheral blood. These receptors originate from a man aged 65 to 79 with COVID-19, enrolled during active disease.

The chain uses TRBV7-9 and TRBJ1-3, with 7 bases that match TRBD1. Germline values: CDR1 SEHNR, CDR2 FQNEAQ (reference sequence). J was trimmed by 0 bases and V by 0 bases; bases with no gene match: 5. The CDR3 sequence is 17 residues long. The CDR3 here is CASSLAPGQSSGNTIYF. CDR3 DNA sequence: TGTGCCAGCAGCTTAGCCCCGGGACAGAGCTCTGGAAACACCATATATTTT. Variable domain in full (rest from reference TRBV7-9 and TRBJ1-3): DTGVSQNPRHKITKRGQNVTFRCDPISEHNRLYWYRQTLGQGPEFLTYFQNEAQLEKSRLLSDRFSAERPKGSFSTLEIQRTEQGDSAMYLCASSLAPGQSSGNTIYFGEGSWLTVV.

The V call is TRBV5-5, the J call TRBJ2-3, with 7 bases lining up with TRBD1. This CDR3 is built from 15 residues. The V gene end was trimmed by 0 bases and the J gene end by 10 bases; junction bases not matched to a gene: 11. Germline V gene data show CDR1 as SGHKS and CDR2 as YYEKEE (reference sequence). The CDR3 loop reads CASSLEGTATSAQYF. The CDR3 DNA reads TGTGCCAGCAGCTTGGAAGGGACAGCCACTTCCGCGCAGTATTTT.

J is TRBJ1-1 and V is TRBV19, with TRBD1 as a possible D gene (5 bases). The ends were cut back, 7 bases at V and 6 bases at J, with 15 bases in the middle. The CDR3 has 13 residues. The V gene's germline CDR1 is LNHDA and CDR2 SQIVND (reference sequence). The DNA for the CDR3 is TGTGCCAGTAAGGAGCAGGGTCGACCTGAAGCTTTCTTT. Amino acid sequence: CASKEQGRPEAFF.

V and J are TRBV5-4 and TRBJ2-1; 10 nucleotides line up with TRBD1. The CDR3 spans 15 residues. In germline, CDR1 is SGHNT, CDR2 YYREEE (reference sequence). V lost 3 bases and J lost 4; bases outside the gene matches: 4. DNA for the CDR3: TGTGCCAGCAGCTCACCGGGACAGGGGTACAATGAGCAGTTCTTC. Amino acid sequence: CASSSPGQGYNEQFF.

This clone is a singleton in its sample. The CDR3 sequence is CASSSTLGPDTQYF. CDR3 coding DNA: TGTGCCAGCAGTTCCACACTGGGGCCAGATACGCAGTATTTT. This rearrangement joins TRBV28 to TRBJ2-3, with TRBD1 as a possible D gene (5 bases). The V end was cut by 4 bases, the J end by 4 bases, with 12 bases between. The CDR3 is made up of 14 amino acids. Looked up from germline, CDR1 is MDHEN and CDR2 is SYDVKM. The full variable domain, completed using reference TRBV28 and TRBJ2-3, is DVKVTQSSRYLVKRTGEKVFLECVQDMDHENMFWYRQDPGLGLRLIYFSYDVKMKEKGDIPEGYSVSREKKERFSLILESASTNQTSMYLCASSSTLGPDTQYFGPGTRLTVL.

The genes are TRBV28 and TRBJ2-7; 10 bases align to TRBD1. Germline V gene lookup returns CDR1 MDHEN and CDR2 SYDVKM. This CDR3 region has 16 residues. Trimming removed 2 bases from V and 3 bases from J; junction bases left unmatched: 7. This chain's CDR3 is CASSLPLTGGRYEQYF. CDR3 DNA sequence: TGTGCCAGCAGTTTACCCCTGACAGGGGGCCGCTACGAGCAGTACTTC. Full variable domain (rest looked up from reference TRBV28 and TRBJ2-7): DVKVTQSSRYLVKRTGEKVFLECVQDMDHENMFWYRQDPGLGLRLIYFSYDVKMKEKGDIPEGYSVSREKKERFSLILESASTNQTSMYLCASSLPLTGGRYEQYFGPGTRLTVT.

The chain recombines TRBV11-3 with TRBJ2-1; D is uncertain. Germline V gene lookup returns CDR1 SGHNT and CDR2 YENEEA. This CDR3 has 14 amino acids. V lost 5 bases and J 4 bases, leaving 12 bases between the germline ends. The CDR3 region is CASSPRSGYNEQFF. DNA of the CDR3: TGTGCCAGCAGCCCTAGGTCGGGTTACAATGAGCAGTTCTTC.

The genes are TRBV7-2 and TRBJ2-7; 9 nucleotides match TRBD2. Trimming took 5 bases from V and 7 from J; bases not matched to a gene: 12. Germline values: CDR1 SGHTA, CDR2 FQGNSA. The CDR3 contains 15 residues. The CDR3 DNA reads TGTGCCAGCAGCCCCCCCGCGGGAGGGCCAGAGGAGCAGTACTTC. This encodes CASSPPAGGPEEQYF.